These 19 T cell receptor beta chains originate from one sample sequenced in a study of cytotoxic CD8 clonotypes in ibrutinib-treated CLL. Produced via immunoSEQ multiplex PCR; TCRdb's table is partial and in-frame only. The sample lists about 310,000 clones, about 80% occurring once. The sequences come from PBMCs, collected before ibrutinib treatment. Receptors originate from a human donor with chronic lymphocytic leukemia.

The chain has TRBV13 and TRBJ2-7; D perhaps matches TRBD1 (8 bases). This CDR3 is built from 14 residues. The germline gives CDR1 PRHDT, CDR2 FYEKMQ (reference sequence). V shed 3 bases and J shed 5 bases, with 14 bases lying between them. The CDR3 bases are TGTGCCAGCAGCTTTGGACAGGGAGGGAACGAGCAGTACTTC. Its translation is CASSFGQGGNEQYF.

The chain has TRBV6-5 and TRBJ2-3; D is possibly TRBD2 (6 bases). CDR1 is MNHEY and CDR2 is SVGAGI in the germline V gene. V lost 0 bases and J lost 10, with 8 bases in between. The CDR3 sequence is 12 residues long. The DNA of the CDR3 is TGTGCCAGCAGTTACTCCCGGGAGTCGCAGTATTTT. Residues: CASSYSRESQYF.

The V gene is TRBV5-4, the J gene TRBJ2-6; 14 nucleotides line up with TRBD2. Germline V gene lookup returns CDR1 SGHNT and CDR2 YYREEE (reference sequence). The CDR3 loop spans 19 amino acids. V shed 4 bases and J 0 bases; nucleotides not matched to a gene: 6. CDR3 region: CASSLGLAGASSGANVLTF. CDR3 nucleotide sequence: TGTGCCAGCAGCCTGGGACTAGCGGGAGCGAGCTCTGGGGCCAACGTCCTGACTTTC.

The chain links TRBV28 to TRBJ2-1; tentatively, D is TRBD1 (5 bases). Trimming took 3 bases from V and 9 from J, leaving 9 bases between them. The CDR3 consists of 12 residues. Germline CDR1 and CDR2: MDHEN and SYDVKM. CDR3 in amino acids: CASSFQGSEQFF. DNA of the CDR3: TGTGCCAGCAGTTTCCAGGGATCTGAGCAGTTCTTC.

The V gene is TRBV6-6, the J gene TRBJ2-5, with TRBD1 identical over 7 bases. This CDR3 spans 16 amino acids. With 0 bases clipped from V and 5 bases from J, the junction kept 9 bases outside the gene matches. From germline, CDR1 is MNHNY and CDR2 SVGAGI (reference sequence). CDR3 bases: TGTGCCAGCAGTTACTCGAGAGGGGGCGCGTATGAGACCCAGTACTTC. The encoded protein is CASSYSRGGAYETQYF.

This chain connects TRBV11-2 to TRBJ2-2, with D tentatively TRBD1 (5 bases). V was trimmed by 2 bases and J by 5 bases, leaving 12 bases between them. The CDR3 is 15 residues long. Germline V gives CDR1 SGHAT, CDR2 FQNNGV. The CDR3 loop is CASSLLGARTGELFF. The CDR3 DNA is TGTGCCAGCAGCTTACTAGGGGCTCGTACCGGGGAGCTGTTTTTT.

This clone was seen more than once but under ten times. The CDR3 region has the DNA TGCGCCAGCAGCCAACAGGGGGGGTCCGAGCAGTACTTC. It is translated as CASSQQGGSEQYF. This rearrangement joins TRBV4-1 to TRBJ2-7; D tentatively fits TRBD1 or TRBD2 (7 bases each). This CDR3 is built from 13 residues. The germline V and J ends were trimmed by 2 bases and 6 bases, with 11 bases remaining between them. Germline V lookup: CDR1 MGHRA, CDR2 YSYEKL.

The genes are TRBV30 and TRBJ1-2, with D perhaps matching TRBD1 (5 bases). CDR1 and CDR2 from the germline V gene are GTSNPN and SVGIG (reference sequence). V was cut by 0 bases and J by 8 bases, with 19 bases left in between. The CDR3 totals 15 residues. CDR3 bases: TGTGCCTGGAGTGTACCCTCATACAGGCCAGGGGGCTACACCTTC. Protein: CAWSVPSYRPGGYTF.

The chain carries TRBV27 and TRBJ1-1; tentatively, D is TRBD1 (6 bases). The V and J ends lost 5 bases and 1 base respectively, with 11 bases between them. From germline, CDR1 is MNHEY and CDR2 SMNVEV (reference sequence). This CDR3 contains 14 residues. CDR3 loop: CASSPGTTNTEAFF. The DNA for the CDR3 is TGTGCCAGCAGTCCCGGGACAACGAACACTGAAGCTTTCTTT.

J is TRBJ2-1 and V is TRBV4-3; D is undetermined. The CDR3 extends over 13 amino acids. Trimming pared 4 bases from V and 7 bases from J, leaving 11 bases between. The V gene's germline CDR1 is LGHNA and CDR2 YSLEER. The CDR3 loop is CASSPSPLNEQFF. The DNA of the CDR3 is TGCGCCAGCAGCCCCTCACCGCTAAATGAGCAGTTCTTC.

V and J are TRBV29-1 and TRBJ1-2; 8 bases match TRBD1. With 1 base clipped from V and 10 bases from J, the junction kept 5 bases outside the gene matches. Germline V lookup: CDR1 SQVTM, CDR2 ANQGSEA. The CDR3 extends over 12 amino acids. The CDR3 coding sequence is TGCAGCGTTGAAGGTCGTCAGGGGGCCTACACCTTC. Its protein is CSVEGRQGAYTF.

This chain links TRBV4-3 with TRBJ1-4, with TRBD1 matching 7 bases. The V gene's germline CDR1 is LGHNA and CDR2 YSLEER. The length of the CDR3 is 15 residues. V lost 3 bases, J lost 4 bases, and 5 bases stayed unmatched. This CDR3 reads CASSHHRGLNEKLFF. For the CDR3, the DNA is TGCGCCAGCAGCCACCACAGGGGTCTTAATGAAAAACTGTTTTTT.

The gene calls are TRBV28 and TRBJ2-5; 9 bases line up with TRBD1. The V segment lost 4 bases and the J segment 5 bases; nucleotides outside the gene matches: 5. Germline V lookup: CDR1 MDHEN, CDR2 SYDVKM. The CDR3 has 14 residues. CDR3: CASSSGQGVETQYF. Written as DNA, the CDR3 is TGTGCCAGCAGTTCGGGACAGGGTGTCGAGACCCAGTACTTC. The full variable domain, rest sourced from reference TRBV28 and TRBJ2-5, is DVKVTQSSRYLVKRTGEKVFLECVQDMDHENMFWYRQDPGLGLRLIYFSYDVKMKEKGDIPEGYSVSREKKERFSLILESASTNQTSMYLCASSSGQGVETQYFGPGTRLLVL.

V usage is TRBV27 and J usage is TRBJ2-5; 7 bases map to TRBD2. CDR3 length: 13 amino acids. V lost 4 bases, J lost 3 bases, and 2 bases stayed unmatched. Germline V CDR1 and CDR2: MNHEY, SMNVEV (reference sequence). For the CDR3, the DNA is TGTGCCAGCAGTTGGGGACTAAAAGAGACCCAGTACTTC. This gives the protein CASSWGLKETQYF.

The rearrangement uses TRBV18 and TRBJ2-1; TRBD2 is a possible D gene (5 bases). Germline values: CDR1 KGHSH, CDR2 LQKENI. This CDR3 spans 13 amino acids. Trimming shortened V by 6 bases and J by 7 bases, and 13 bases separated the two germline ends. This CDR3 reads CASSLGEFNEQFF. The DNA of the CDR3 is TGTGCCAGCTCTCTCGGGGAGTTTAATGAGCAGTTCTTC.

This clone was observed a handful of times. The genes are TRBV4-3 and TRBJ2-1, with TRBD1 matching 7 bases. Germline values: CDR1 LGHNA, CDR2 YSLEER. The V segment lost 0 bases and the J segment 4 bases; nucleotides outside the gene matches: 6. The length of the CDR3 is 16 residues. The chain's CDR3 is CASSQDLGGIYNEQFF. The CDR3 DNA is TGCGCCAGCAGCCAAGACCTAGGGGGCATATACAATGAGCAGTTCTTC.

The V and J genes are TRBV5-1 and TRBJ2-1; weak D call: TRBD1 (5 bases). Germline values: CDR1 SGHRS, CDR2 YFSETQ. The CDR3 contains 15 residues. Trimming cost V 1 base and J 6 bases, with 14 bases left between them. This chain's CDR3 is CASSLSGQEGNEQFF. CDR3 sequence (DNA): TGCGCCAGCAGCTTGTCAGGGCAGGAAGGCAATGAGCAGTTCTTC.

This clone was seen more than once but under ten times. The CDR3 bases are TGTGCCAGTAGTATAGTGAGAGACATTCAGCTGTTTTTT. It yields the protein CASSIVRDIQLFF. This chain links TRBV19 with TRBJ1-4, with no clear D. The CDR3 has 13 residues. Trimming removed 1 base at V and 14 bases at J, with 14 bases between. Per germline, CDR1 LNHDA and CDR2 SQIVND (reference sequence). The full variable domain, rest sourced from reference TRBV19 and TRBJ1-4, is DGGITQSPKYLFRKEGQNVTLSCEQNLNHDAMYWYRQDPGQGLRLIYYSQIVNDFQKGDIAEGYSVSREKKESFPLTVTSAQKNPTAFYLCASSIVRDIQLFFGSGTQLSVL.

The rearrangement links TRBV2 to TRBJ1-5; tentatively, D is TRBD1 (6 bases). Per the germline V gene, CDR1 is SNHLY and CDR2 is FYNNEI. V was pared by 8 bases and J by 11 bases, with 19 bases between. This CDR3 is 13 amino acids long. In DNA form, the CDR3 reads TGTGCCAGCTCAGTGGGTCGAGGGGGGGCCCAGCATTTT. As protein: CASSVGRGGAQHF.